The present TCR beta chain was sequenced within a study of graft-versus-host responses after intestinal transplantation (dated by TCRdb to the early 2020s). Regarding the study in general: Recipients received multivisceral, liver-intestinal, or isolated intestinal transplants. Donor T cell macrochimerism was defined as a peak of at least 4% donor T cells among recipient peripheral blood mononuclear cells. Every recipient was given anti-thymocyte globulin induction, followed by approximately 3 years of maintenance tacrolimus and steroids. After intestinal transplantation, graft-versus-host and host-versus-graft alloreactive T cell clones in the graft, circulation and bone marrow were tracked using bulk TCR-beta CDR3 sequencing. Rather than being sequenced by the commercial service, samples from a few later patients were sequenced in-house on an Illumina MiSeq and processed with MiXCR. The cohort enrolled about two dozen intestinal transplant recipients including one retransplant, and a few patients lacking pretransplant specimens were excluded. Alloreactive clones were identified by sequencing pre-transplant mixed lymphocyte reaction products and comparing them with unstimulated pre-transplant donor and recipient T cells. Results and caveats for the whole study, not just this receptor: The conclusions were limited by the relatively low number and heterogeneity of the intestinal transplant patients. Patients with donor T cell macrochimerism had high GvH to HvG T cell clonal ratios in their allografts. GvH clones were found in recipient bone marrow, and some of the GvH clones appeared earlier in ileal mucosa or blood, which is consistent with an intestinal mucosal origin. Early after transplant, declines in HvG clones were associated with peak levels of circulating GvH clones.

The CDR3, from cysteine to phenylalanine, totals 11 residues. Here the CDR3 DNA is all that survives: 33 bases in frame from base 1. Trimming at the junction amounts to 8 bases on V and 7 bases on J, and the germline ends lie 9 bases apart. Reading the germline V gene gives CDR1 MNHNS and CDR2 SASEGT. The time point label of this sample denotes: cells obtained before transplantation from donor or recipient. Mixed lymphocyte reactions plated approximately 200,000 CFSE-labeled pre-transplant responders with approximately 200,000 irradiated violet-dye-labeled stimulators and were cultured for more than five days. After the mixed lymphocyte reaction, proliferating CD3+CD4+CFSE-low and CD3+CD8+CFSE-low responder cells were FACS-sorted on a BD Influx sorter. Points on this clone: No clone much larger than this one lies a single base away; base qualities are absent.

The library came from the immunoSEQ multiplex PCR assay. For most patients, genomic DNA was isolated with the Qiagen DNeasy Blood and Tissue Kit and sent frozen to Adaptive Biotechnologies for TCR sequencing. Adaptive Biotechnologies carried out high-throughput TCR-beta CDR3 sequencing of genomic DNA for most patients. Per the source publication's procedure: Adaptive's ImmunoSEQ software supplied the TCR sequencing data for approximately 18 patients, while MiXCR and VDJtools were used to process a few other patients. To correct CD4 versus CD8 sorting errors, any sequence found in both subsets at a frequency ratio below 5:1 was removed. CDR3 nucleotide sequences shared between donor and recipient were removed because the origin of such sequences could not be assigned. Alloreactive clones required at least 2-fold expansion over unstimulated cells and minimum CFSE-low frequency of 0.002% (template counts) or 0.001% (read counts). Clones were considered mappable if detected in sequenced pre-transplant spleen, lymph node, or MLR CFSE-low populations of the donor or recipient. The cumulative frequency of alloreactive clones was calculated as a percentage of all sequences, weighted by copy number. Here the immuneACCESS table is served through TCRdb, limited to in-frame sequences with V and J called. Missing clones are a known gap in these copies; in checked studies unresolved V genes cover under half, and the rest lacks a known reason. V, J and clone size are those of that table, while D and trimming were read from the DNA. Within this sample are approximately 7,000 clones, with approximately 25% of them counted one time only. The ten largest clones add up to 6% to 7% of the sample.

This clonotype originated in a human patient who was an organ donor for intestinal transplantation. The input for sequencing was alloreactive CD8+ T cells from a mixed lymphocyte reaction culture, taken before transplantation. The cell subset or site label on this specimen signifies: CFSE-low proliferating T cells sorted from roughly 6-day pre-transplant mixed lymphocyte reaction (GvH or HvG direction). This chain is built from TRBV6-1 and TRBJ2-1; the D gene remains uncertain. At the DNA level, the sequence is TGTGCCAGCGGCCCCGGGAATGAGCAGTTCTTC. Its product reads: CASGPGNEQFF.